The 7 T cell receptor beta chains below all came from one sample that was sequenced in a study of cytomegalovirus exposure and HLA in healthy donors. Primers included in the PCR were 60 Vbeta and 13 Jbeta primers. The protocol was immunoSEQ multiplex PCR, while the TCRdb copy is restricted to in-frame clones and leaves out a portion. The sample gives around 200,000 clones, 70% to 90% of which show up once; 0.25% to 0.4% is in the top ten. Sequenced sample: PBMCs. Receptors were obtained from a woman aged 25 to 39 in good health and CMV-seronegative.

The chain recombines TRBV6-1 with TRBJ2-5; D gene ambiguous. The V end lost 2 bases, the J end lost 2 bases, and 9 bases lay between the germline ends. The CDR3 consists of 14 residues. From germline, CDR1 is MNHNS and CDR2 SASEGT. This chain's CDR3 is CASSEIYIQETQYF. In nucleotides, the CDR3 is TGTGCCAGCAGTGAAATATACATACAAGAGACCCAGTACTTC.

The chain uses TRBV5-6 and TRBJ2-4, with 8 bases lining up with TRBD1. The CDR3 consists of 15 residues. CDR1 and CDR2 from the germline V gene are SGHDT and YYEEEE. The trim removed 4 bases at V and 1 base at J, leaving 4 bases unmatched. The CDR3 spells CASSHAGGAKNIQYF. CDR3 in DNA: TGTGCCAGCAGCCACGCAGGGGGCGCCAAAAACATTCAGTACTTC.

V gene TRBV9 combines with J gene TRBJ2-7, with 7 bases fitting TRBD2. The CDR3 covers 14 residues. Looked up from germline, CDR1 is SGDLS and CDR2 is YYNGEE. V lost 1 base to trimming and J lost 7 bases; unmatched junction nucleotides: 8. CDR3 sequence: CASSVSGRADEQYF. Here the CDR3 DNA reads TGTGCCAGCAGCGTATCGGGGAGGGCGGATGAGCAGTACTTC.

The chain couples TRBV7-2 to TRBJ1-2; D unresolved. Trimming pared 1 base from V and 2 bases from J, leaving 11 bases between. The CDR3 totals 15 residues. From germline, CDR1 is SGHTA and CDR2 FQGNSA. The CDR3 region is CASSLVAGKNYGYTF. As DNA, the CDR3 is TGTGCCAGCAGCTTAGTAGCCGGAAAGAACTATGGCTACACCTTC.

CDR3: CASSSQVVAGTEAFF. As DNA, the CDR3 is TGTGCCAGCAGCTCCCAGGTAGTCGCTGGGACTGAAGCTTTCTTT. The chain combines TRBV11-2 with TRBJ1-1; D gene ambiguous. This CDR3 comprises 15 residues. V dropped 4 bases and J dropped 5 bases, with 17 bases sitting between them. Germline CDR1 reads SGHAT; CDR2 reads FQNNGV.

CDR3 in amino acids: CASSHRQGAIDTQYF. In DNA form, the CDR3 reads TGTGCCAGCAGCCATCGACAGGGGGCAATAGATACGCAGTATTTT. The chain has TRBV11-1 and TRBJ2-3, with 10 bases matching TRBD1. The junction had 7 bases not matched to a gene; V was cut back by 5 bases and J by 5 bases. CDR3 length: 15 amino acids. Germline V gives CDR1 SGHAT, CDR2 FQDESV (reference sequence).

This rearrangement joins TRBV7-3 to TRBJ1-1, with D unclear. Germline V gene sequence: CDR1 SGHTA, CDR2 FQGTGA. V shed 2 bases and J shed 8 bases, with 12 bases lying between them. CDR3 length: 13 amino acids. The CDR3 loop is CASSLSRGREAFF. In DNA form, the CDR3 reads TGTGCCAGCAGCTTATCGCGCGGGCGAGAAGCTTTCTTT.